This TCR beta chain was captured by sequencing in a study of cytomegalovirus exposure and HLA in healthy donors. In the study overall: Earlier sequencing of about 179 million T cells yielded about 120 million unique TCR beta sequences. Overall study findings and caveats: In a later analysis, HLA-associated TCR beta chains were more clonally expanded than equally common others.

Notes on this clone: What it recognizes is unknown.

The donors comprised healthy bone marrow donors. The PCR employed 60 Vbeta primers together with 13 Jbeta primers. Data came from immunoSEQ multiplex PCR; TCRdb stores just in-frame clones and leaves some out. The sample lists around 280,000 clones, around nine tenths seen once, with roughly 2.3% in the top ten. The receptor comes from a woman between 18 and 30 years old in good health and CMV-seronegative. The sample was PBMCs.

CDR3 in DNA: TGTGCCTCGACAGGGGATGAGGTTGAAAAACTGTTTTTT. This codes for CASTGDEVEKLFF. The chain joins TRBV30 to TRBJ1-4; 8 bases agree with TRBD1. This CDR3 spans 13 amino acids. With V trimmed by 7 bases and J by 7 bases, 8 bases remained unmatched. Germline CDR1 reads GTSNPN; CDR2 reads SVGIG (reference sequence).